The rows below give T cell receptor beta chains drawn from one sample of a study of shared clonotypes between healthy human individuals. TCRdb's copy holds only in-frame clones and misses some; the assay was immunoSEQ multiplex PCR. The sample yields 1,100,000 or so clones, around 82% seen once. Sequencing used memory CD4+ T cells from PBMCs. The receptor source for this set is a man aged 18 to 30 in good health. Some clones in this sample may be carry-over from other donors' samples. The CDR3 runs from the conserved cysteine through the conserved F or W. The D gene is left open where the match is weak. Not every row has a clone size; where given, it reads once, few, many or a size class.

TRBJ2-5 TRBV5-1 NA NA TGCGCCAGCAGCCCCGGACTACACCAAGAGACCCAGTACTTC CASSPGLHQETQYF
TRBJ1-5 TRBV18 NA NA TGTGCCAGCTCACAACTGGGAGGGCCGGTTCAGCCCCAGCATTTT CASSQLGGPVQPQHF
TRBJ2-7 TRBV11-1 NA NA TGTGCCAGCAGCCACGGTTATCGGGGCCACGAGCAGTACTTC CASSHGYRGHEQYF
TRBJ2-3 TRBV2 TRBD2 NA TGTGCCAGCAGTGAAGCGGGAGGGCCCACAGATACGCAGTATTTT CASSEAGGPTDTQYF
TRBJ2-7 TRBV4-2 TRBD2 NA TGTGCCAGCAGCGCAACTAGCGGGACAATCTACGAGCAGTACTTC CASSATSGTIYEQYF
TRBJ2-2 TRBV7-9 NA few TGTGCCAGCAGCTTAGAGGTGGAGCTGTTTTTT CASSLEVELFF
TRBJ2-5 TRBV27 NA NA TGTGCCAGCAGTTTATGGGCGGGTTCGGAGACCCAGTACTTC CASSLWAGSETQYF
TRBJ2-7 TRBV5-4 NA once TGTGCCAGCAGCTACTCCTTCTCCGAGCAGTACTTC CASSYSFSEQYF
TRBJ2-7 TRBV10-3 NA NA TGTGCCATCAGTATTCCGTGGAAATACGAGCAGTACTTC CAISIPWKYEQYF
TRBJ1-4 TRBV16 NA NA TGTGCCAGCAGCCGATACCCACACTTCGCGGAGAGTGAAAAACTGTTTTTT CASSRYPHFAESEKLFF
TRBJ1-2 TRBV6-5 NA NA TGTGCCAGCAGTTACGAGGTTTCCGGGACCTATGGCTACACCTTC CASSYEVSGTYGYTF
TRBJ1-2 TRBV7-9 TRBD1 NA TGTGCCAGCAGCCATGAGGGGGCTGGCTACACCTTC CASSHEGAGYTF
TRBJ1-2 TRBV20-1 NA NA TGCAGTGCTTTTTCAGTGGGTGGCTACACCTTC CSAFSVGGYTF
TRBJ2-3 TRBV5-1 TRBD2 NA TGCGCCAGCAGCTTGGGACTAGCGGGAGATTGGAACACAGATACGCAGTATTTT CASSLGLAGDWNTDTQYF
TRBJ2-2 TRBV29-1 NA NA TGCAGCGTTGAGGGGAAGGGAGGTCCCGGGGAGCTGTTTTTT CSVEGKGGPGELFF
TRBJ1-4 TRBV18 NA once TGTGCCAGCTCACTGAATTCAATCGCGGGGACAACTAATGAAAAACTGTTTTTT CASSLNSIAGTTNEKLFF
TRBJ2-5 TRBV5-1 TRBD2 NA TGCGCCAGCAGCACCCAAGGGGCTAGCGGGAGGGGAGAGACCCAGTACTTC CASSTQGASGRGETQYF
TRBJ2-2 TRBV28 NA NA TGTGCCAGCAGCGTGTCGGGCACCGGGGAGCTGTTTTTT CASSVSGTGELFF
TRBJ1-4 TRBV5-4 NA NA TGTGCCAGCAGCTACGGTAGAAACAATGAAAAACTGTTTTTT CASSYGRNNEKLFF
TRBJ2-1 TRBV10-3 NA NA TGTGCCATCAAGGAGGACAATGAGCAGTTCTTC CAIKEDNEQFF
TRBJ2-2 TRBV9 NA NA TGTGCCAGCAGCGTAAGTCCCCAACAGGGGGAGCTGTTTTTT CASSVSPQQGELFF
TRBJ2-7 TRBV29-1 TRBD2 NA TGCAGCGTTGAAGAGGGACTAGCGGGATACTACGAGCAGTACTTC CSVEEGLAGYYEQYF
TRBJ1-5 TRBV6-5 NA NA TGTGCCAGCAGCCGGACAGCTCCGTATCAGCCCCAGCATTTT CASSRTAPYQPQHF